This T cell receptor beta chain emerged from a study of blood T cell repertoires in COVID-19. In the study overall: Samples came from the United States, Italy and Spain, spanning acute and convalescent COVID-19. In each case, the material was cDNA or gDNA derived from T cells, B-cell-depleted T cells, or PBMCs.

V trimming: 3 bases; J trimming: 1 base; junction bases outside the gene matches: 3. Germline assignment: CDR1 SGHRS and CDR2 YFSETQ. The length of the CDR3 is 15 residues. Source study methods: Reference gene primers were amplified, and this amplification served to estimate nucleated cell counts. The table came from immunoSEQ multiplex PCR; TCRdb's copy has only in-frame clones and leaves some out. V and J calls and clone size are those listed in that table; D and trimming were worked out from the DNA. The data hold roughly 17,000 clones, with 89% observed a single time. The sequence was collected from an older man with acute or convalescent COVID-19. The sequencing sample was made of peripheral blood. The chain joins TRBV5-1 to TRBJ2-1, with TRBD1 matching over 8 bases. CDR3 loop: CASSSTGGSYNEQFF. The CDR3 DNA reads TGCGCCAGCAGCTCCACAGGGGGGTCCTACAATGAGCAGTTCTTC.